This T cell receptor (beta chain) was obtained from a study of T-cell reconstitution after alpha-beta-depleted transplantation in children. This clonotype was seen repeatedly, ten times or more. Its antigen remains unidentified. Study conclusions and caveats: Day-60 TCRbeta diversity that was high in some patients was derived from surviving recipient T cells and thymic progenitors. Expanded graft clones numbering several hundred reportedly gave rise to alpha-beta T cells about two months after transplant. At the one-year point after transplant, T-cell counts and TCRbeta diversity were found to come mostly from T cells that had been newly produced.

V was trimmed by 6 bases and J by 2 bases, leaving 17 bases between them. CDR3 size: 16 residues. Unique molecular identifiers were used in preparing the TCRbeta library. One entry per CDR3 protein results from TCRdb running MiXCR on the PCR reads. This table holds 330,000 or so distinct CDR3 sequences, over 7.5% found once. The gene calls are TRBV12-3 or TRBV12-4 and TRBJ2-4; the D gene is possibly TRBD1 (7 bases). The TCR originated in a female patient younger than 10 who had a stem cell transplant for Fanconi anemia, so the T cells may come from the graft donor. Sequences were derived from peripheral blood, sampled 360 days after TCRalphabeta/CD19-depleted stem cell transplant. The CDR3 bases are TGTGCCAGCAGCACCCCGGAGGGGGCCACCAAAAACATTCAGTACTTC. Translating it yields CASSTPEGATKNIQYF.